This T cell receptor beta chain appears in the sequencing data of a study of cytotoxic CD8 clonotypes in ibrutinib-treated CLL. The table came from immunoSEQ multiplex PCR; TCRdb's copy has only in-frame clones and leaves some out. The table shows some 150,000 clones, with roughly 77% occurring only once. Trimming cost V 1 base and J 4 bases, with 10 bases left between them. The CDR3 has 14 residues. Germline loops: CDR1 SGHDN, CDR2 FVKESK. The sequence derives from a human donor with chronic lymphocytic leukemia. Specimen: PBMCs, collected after 12 months of ibrutinib treatment. V usage is TRBV14 and J usage is TRBJ1-2; no firm D call. The CDR3 spells CASSQVPGRYGYTF. CDR3 in DNA: TGTGCCAGCAGCCAAGTTCCGGGCCGCTATGGCTACACCTTC.